A single sample gave rise to the 30 T cell receptor beta chains below, sequenced in a study of radiation and T cells in renal cell carcinoma. Time point defined: baseline pretreatment blood. Treatment specified: 15 Gy SBRT to primary tumor, nephrectomy 4 weeks later. Generated by immunoSEQ multiplex PCR, the TCRdb table keeps only in-frame clones and is missing some. The sample shows 110,000 to 150,000 clones, approximately 87% of them seen only once. The sequenced sample was blood, obtained from a patient whose treatment included radiotherapy and nephrectomy. These receptors came from a woman in her forties or fifties with renal cell carcinoma.

V usage is TRBV30 and J usage is TRBJ1-6; D gene ambiguous. CDR3 size: 13 residues. Germline V lookup: CDR1 GTSNPN, CDR2 SVGIG (reference sequence). Trimming stripped 2 bases from V and 4 bases from J, with 6 bases between. CDR3: CAWSKQYNSPLHF. In DNA form, the CDR3 reads TGTGCCTGGAGTAAACAGTATAATTCACCCCTCCACTTT.

The chain joins TRBV5-1 to TRBJ2-1; maybe TRBD1 (6 bases). The CDR3 totals 12 residues. Germline V gene sequence: CDR1 SGHRS, CDR2 YFSETQ. The V end was cut by 4 bases, the J end by 12 bases, with 14 bases between. Written as DNA, the CDR3 is TGCGCCAGCAGCACCGAACAGGGATTGCAGTTCTTC. It yields the protein CASSTEQGLQFF.

The J gene is TRBJ2-5, the V gene TRBV5-1; tentative D call: TRBD1 (5 bases). This CDR3 has 13 residues. Germline CDR1 is SGHRS and CDR2 is YFSETQ. V was shortened by 3 bases and J by 5 bases, with 11 bases between the two germline ends. The CDR3 DNA reads as TGCGCCAGCAGCTCCACAGGTCAGGAGACCCAGTACTTC. It codes for CASSSTGQETQYF.

The chain employs TRBV4-3 and TRBJ1-1; D is possibly TRBD1 (5 bases). The V gene lost 0 bases and the J gene lost 0 bases, with 8 bases spanning the gap. The CDR3 contains 15 residues. Germline CDR1 LGHNA, CDR2 YSLEER. The CDR3 coding sequence is TGCGCCAGCAGCCAAGATGGACACCTGAACACTGAAGCTTTCTTT. It encodes CASSQDGHLNTEAFF.

The V call is TRBV7-2, the J call TRBJ2-5; D could derive from TRBD1 or TRBD2 (6 bases each). Germline V gene lookup returns CDR1 SGHTA and CDR2 FQGNSA. Trimming left V 1 base short and J 5 bases short, with 11 bases between. This CDR3 region has 14 residues. CDR3 coding DNA: TGTGCCAGCAGCTTAGGTGGGGGGCCGGAGACCCAGTACTTC. Its translation: CASSLGGGPETQYF.

The chain employs TRBV19 and TRBJ2-7, with 14 bases identical to TRBD2. Germline values: CDR1 LNHDA, CDR2 SQIVND (reference sequence). The CDR3 totals 14 residues. V shed 5 bases and J 6 bases; nucleotides not matched to a gene: 3. CDR3 loop: CASSRLAGGPEQYF. Written as DNA, the CDR3 is TGTGCCAGTAGTCGACTAGCGGGGGGGCCCGAGCAGTACTTC. Filled out from reference TRBV19 and TRBJ2-7, the complete variable domain reads DGGITQSPKYLFRKEGQNVTLSCEQNLNHDAMYWYRQDPGQGLRLIYYSQIVNDFQKGDIAEGYSVSREKKESFPLTVTSAQKNPTAFYLCASSRLAGGPEQYFGPGTRLTVT.

The rearrangement uses TRBV28 and TRBJ1-5, with D tentatively TRBD1 (5 bases). V lost 3 bases and J lost 4, with 16 bases in between. The CDR3 length is 16 residues. Germline CDR1 and CDR2: MDHEN and SYDVKM. CDR3 sequence (DNA): TGTGCCAGCAGTTTTTCTCGACTAGGGGAAAATCAGCCCCAGCATTTT. It translates to CASSFSRLGENQPQHF.

There are a few counts of this clone. The chain links TRBV19 to TRBJ2-7, with D perhaps TRBD2 (5 bases). The CDR3 consists of 13 residues. V was shortened by 10 bases and J by 0 bases, with 13 bases between the two germline ends. Germline CDR1 is LNHDA and CDR2 is SQIVND (reference sequence). The CDR3 is CATGRRSSYEQYF. Written as DNA, the CDR3 is TGTGCCACCGGACGGAGGAGCTCCTACGAGCAGTACTTC.

The chain employs TRBV11-2 and TRBJ1-5, with no clear D. The CDR3 has 13 amino acids. Germline CDR1 SGHAT, CDR2 FQNNGV. V was cut by 2 bases and J by 5 bases, with 7 bases left in between. CDR3 bases: TGTGCCAGCAGCTTATACAGCGATCAGCCCCAGCATTTT. It yields the protein CASSLYSDQPQHF.

The DNA of the CDR3 is TGTGCCAGCAGTGGGCGGGCAGGGTTGGCAGGGGGGCAGTACTTC. Encoded protein: CASSGRAGLAGGQYF. This chain uses TRBV25-1 with TRBJ2-7; 7 bases align to TRBD1. The CDR3 is 15 amino acids. Germline V CDR1 and CDR2: MGHDK, SYGVNS. The trim removed 4 bases at V and 9 bases at J, leaving 15 bases unmatched.

This clone has just one count. This sequence joins TRBV29-1 and TRBJ1-1; 9 bases match TRBD1. Per the germline V gene, CDR1 is SQVTM and CDR2 is ANQGSEA. V trimming: 7 bases; J trimming: 4 bases; junction bases outside the gene matches: 4. The CDR3 covers 12 residues. The CDR3 nucleotides read TGCAGCGGGGACAGGGACGGCACTGAAGCTTTCTTT. The encoded protein is CSGDRDGTEAFF.

The rearrangement links TRBV19 to TRBJ1-2; a weak D match, TRBD1 (6 bases). The germline V and J ends were trimmed by 6 bases and 2 bases, with 16 bases remaining between them. Germline V gene sequence: CDR1 LNHDA, CDR2 SQIVND (reference sequence). The CDR3 loop spans 15 amino acids. CDR3 protein: CASRTAGTQNYGYTF. CDR3 nucleotide sequence: TGTGCCAGTAGGACAGCCGGGACACAAAACTATGGCTACACCTTC.

The chain carries TRBV2 and TRBJ1-1; a weak D match, TRBD1 (5 bases). V was pared by 6 bases and J by 6 bases, with 14 bases between. Germline V gene lookup returns CDR1 SNHLY and CDR2 FYNNEI. The CDR3 loop spans 13 amino acids. In DNA form, the CDR3 reads TGTGCCAGCAGGATCGAGAGACAGTCTGAAGCTTTCTTT. Amino acids: CASRIERQSEAFF.

V is TRBV5-1 and J is TRBJ1-5; 7 bases agree with TRBD1. Germline V gene sequence: CDR1 SGHRS, CDR2 YFSETQ. The CDR3 is 16 amino acids. The ends lost 4 bases at V and 3 bases at J; junction bases unmatched: 10. Here the CDR3 DNA reads TGCGCCAGCAGCATGGGACAGACAGGGTCCAATCAGCCCCAGCATTTT. The encoded protein is CASSMGQTGSNQPQHF.

V usage is TRBV7-2 and J usage is TRBJ2-5; 8 bases map to TRBD1. V lost 5 bases, J lost 4 bases, and 6 bases stayed unmatched. The CDR3 covers 14 residues. The germline gives CDR1 SGHTA, CDR2 FQGNSA. Written as DNA, the CDR3 is TGTGCCAGCAGCGCCCGGACAGGGACAGAGACCCAGTACTTC. Its protein is CASSARTGTETQYF. Supplemented by reference TRBV7-2 and TRBJ2-5, the full variable domain reads GAGVSQSPSNKVTEKGKDVELRCDPISGHTALYWYRQSLGQGLEFLIYFQGNSAPDKSGLPSDRFSAERTGGSVSTLTIQRTQQEDSAVYLCASSARTGTETQYFGPGTRLLVL.

The V call is TRBV25-1, the J call TRBJ2-1; 10 bases map to TRBD1. Losses at the gene ends were 5 bases for V and 9 bases for J; bases not matched to a gene: 7. The CDR3 length is 14 residues. Germline-derived CDR1 and CDR2 are MGHDK and SYGVNS. DNA of the CDR3: TGTGCCAGCAGTCCGGGACAGGGGCGTCGTGAGCAGTTCTTC. Translated: CASSPGQGRREQFF.

The chain is built from TRBV10-3 and TRBJ2-1; TRBD2 matches 9 bases. The germline CDR1 and CDR2 sequences are ENHRY and SYGVKD. The V segment lost 10 bases and the J segment 4 bases; nucleotides outside the gene matches: 5. The CDR3 length is 13 residues. The CDR3 nucleotides read TGTGCCACCACTAGCGGGTTATACAATGAGCAGTTCTTC. It codes for CATTSGLYNEQFF.

In this sample, this clone turned up once. This sequence joins TRBV7-9 and TRBJ1-2; D gene ambiguous. Germline V gene data show CDR1 as SEHNR and CDR2 as FQNEAQ (reference sequence). The CDR3 length is 15 residues. The V end was cut by 2 bases, the J end by 0 bases, with 10 bases between. For the CDR3, the DNA is TGTGCCAGCAGCTTAATTTCGACGGCTAACTATGGCTACACCTTC. This sequence encodes CASSLISTANYGYTF.

The chain links TRBV4-3 to TRBJ1-2; D gene unclear. From germline, CDR1 is LGHNA and CDR2 YSLEER. The CDR3 totals 14 residues. The V end lost 1 base, the J end lost 1 base, and 7 bases lay between the germline ends. As DNA, the CDR3 is TGCGCCAGCAGCCAAGTACGGAGTAACTATGGCTACACCTTC. Its translation is CASSQVRSNYGYTF.

The CDR3 sequence is CASSAESEGKPFF. The CDR3 DNA reads as TGTGCCAGCAGTGCGGAGTCAGAGGGTAAACCTTTCTTT. V is TRBV2 and J is TRBJ1-1, with D uncertain. V gave up 4 bases and J gave up 12 bases, with 18 bases separating them. Germline values: CDR1 SNHLY, CDR2 FYNNEI. This CDR3 has 13 residues.

The rearrangement uses TRBV5-6 and TRBJ1-2; D possibly corresponds to TRBD1 (5 bases). The CDR3 is 14 amino acids. Looked up from germline, CDR1 is SGHDT and CDR2 is YYEEEE. V gave up 4 bases and J gave up 2 bases, with 12 bases separating them. The DNA of the CDR3 is TGTGCCAGCAGCCCGGGACCGCTGAACTATGGCTACACCTTC. This translates into CASSPGPLNYGYTF.

CDR3 sequence (DNA): TGTGCCAGCAGCTTGGTAGGTAGCACAGATACGCAGTATTTT. Its protein is CASSLVGSTDTQYF. V is TRBV5-4 and J is TRBJ2-3; D is uncertain. This CDR3 is built from 14 residues. V lost 0 bases to trimming and J lost 0 bases, with 5 bases between them. Germline loops: CDR1 SGHNT, CDR2 YYREEE (reference sequence).

The chain joins TRBV7-2 to TRBJ1-4; D may be TRBD1 (6 bases). CDR3 length: 15 residues. V shed 2 bases and J shed 7 bases, with 14 bases lying between them. Germline V CDR1 and CDR2: SGHTA, FQGNSA. The CDR3 region has the DNA TGTGCCAGCAGCTTATATCGGGGAGGGGGTGAAAAACTGTTTTTT. Translation gives CASSLYRGGGEKLFF.

This sequence joins TRBV7-9 and TRBJ1-4; D unresolved. This CDR3 region has 11 residues. Germline CDR1 reads SEHNR; CDR2 reads FQNEAQ (reference sequence). V lost 4 bases and J lost 8, with 5 bases in between. In DNA form, the CDR3 reads TGTGCCAGCAGCTCGGAGGAAAAACTGTTTTTT. As protein: CASSSEEKLFF.

The rearrangement uses TRBV19 and TRBJ2-7, with D unresolved. Germline V lookup: CDR1 LNHDA, CDR2 SQIVND (reference sequence). V lost 10 bases to trimming and J lost 1 base, with 29 bases between them. The CDR3 sequence is 18 residues long. Here the CDR3 reads CAIPFSGPWAPESYEQYF. In DNA form, the CDR3 reads TGTGCCATTCCCTTTTCCGGGCCCTGGGCACCCGAATCCTACGAGCAGTACTTC.

The CDR3 is CASSSGDTSGPYEQYF. CDR3 DNA: TGTGCCAGCAGTTCAGGGGATACTAGCGGACCTTACGAGCAGTACTTC. The genes are TRBV6-5 and TRBJ2-7, with 8 bases fitting TRBD2. The CDR3 runs 16 residues. Germline CDR1 is MNHEY and CDR2 is SVGAGI. J gave up 4 bases and V 4 bases, and 12 bases lay outside the gene matches.

This rearrangement joins TRBV9 to TRBJ2-1; D assignment may be TRBD1 or TRBD2 (5 bases each). Trimming pared 2 bases from V and 4 bases from J, leaving 13 bases between. This CDR3 contains 15 residues. Germline loops: CDR1 SGDLS, CDR2 YYNGEE. CDR3 nucleotide sequence: TGTGCCAGCAGCGTCAGGGAGCTAGATTACAATGAGCAGTTCTTC. This translates into CASSVRELDYNEQFF.

The rearrangement joins TRBV20-1 to TRBJ1-2; D unresolved. The CDR3 totals 8 residues. V was clipped by 7 bases and J by 7 bases, with 4 bases between them. Germline V CDR1 and CDR2: DFQATT, SNEGSKA (reference sequence). The CDR3 loop reads CSGVGYTF. The CDR3 DNA follows: TGCAGTGGGGTTGGCTACACCTTC.

In this sample, this clone turned up a few times. This sequence joins TRBV5-1 and TRBJ1-2, with D unresolved. Germline V gene lookup returns CDR1 SGHRS and CDR2 YFSETQ. CDR3 size: 13 residues. The V and J ends lost 0 bases and 6 bases respectively, with 9 bases between them. The CDR3: CASSLDGVDGYTF. As DNA, the CDR3 is TGCGCCAGCAGCTTGGATGGGGTCGATGGCTACACCTTC.

V usage is TRBV6-6 and J usage is TRBJ1-1, with 11 nucleotides matching TRBD1. The CDR3 sequence is 15 residues long. After removal of 3 bases from V and 5 bases from J, the junction contained 5 bases not matched to a gene. Germline values: CDR1 MNHNY, CDR2 SVGAGI (reference sequence). The CDR3 sequence: CASSYSGQGATEAFF. In nucleotides, the CDR3 is TGTGCCAGCAGTTATAGCGGACAGGGGGCGACTGAAGCTTTCTTT.